This T cell receptor beta chain was observed in a study of T cell changes during pregnancy in multiple sclerosis. The data were produced by immunoSEQ multiplex PCR, yet TCRdb's version contains in-frame clones alone and is incomplete. The sample includes about 48,000 clones, 88% of them seen just once. Germline V lookup: CDR1 SGHAT, CDR2 FQNNGV. The CDR3 spans 17 residues. With V trimmed by 1 base and J by 0 bases, 9 bases remained unmatched. The clonotype comes from a female donor with multiple sclerosis, enrolled in a pregnancy study. The chain uses TRBV11-2 and TRBJ2-7; 7 nucleotides line up with TRBD2. The material was CD4+ T cells from peripheral blood mononuclear cells, obtained in the second trimester of pregnancy. This chain's CDR3 is CASSLGGLADSSYEQYF. The CDR3 DNA is TGTGCCAGCAGCTTAGGGGGTCTAGCGGATTCCTCCTACGAGCAGTACTTC.